This TCR beta chain originates from a study of T cells after yellow fever vaccination. General observations from the study: Just a small share of clonotypes turned up in the CD4 compartment as well as the CD8 compartment. Subsequent to the booster, the majority of primary-vaccination clones reappeared (under 98% CD4, about 90% CD8). Abundant contaminating clonotypes from the bulk population could appear in FACS-sorted repertoires.

5'RACE template switching added a universal primer site and UMIs to TCR cDNA. MiXCR was run by TCRdb on the 5' RACE reads, yielding one entry per CDR3 protein. The sample carries a few hundred thousand distinct CDR3 sequences, 4.1% recorded once. This clonotype was seen many times. The antigen remains undetermined. The germline V gene has CDR1 SEHNR and CDR2 FQNEAQ (reference sequence). This CDR3 is built from 13 residues. The ends were cut back, 0 bases at V and 13 bases at J, with 14 bases in the middle. The TCR was taken from a man aged 18 to 35 who received the YFV17D yellow fever vaccine. This chain uses TRBV7-9 with TRBJ2-3, with TRBD2 as a possible D gene (5 bases). Sequencing was performed on PBMCs, taken 5 days after the yellow fever booster vaccination. CDR3 DNA: TGTGCCAGCAGCTTAGCGGAGGCTGGAGGAGAGTATTTT. Its protein product is CASSLAEAGGEYF.